One sample yielded the 21 T cell receptor beta chains listed below, sequenced in a study of HIV-infected patients and healthy controls. The repertoire came from unfractionated whole blood and reflected all unsorted peripheral T cells. 400 to 550 ng RNA was reverse transcribed with alpha and beta constant-region primers. Alpha and beta chain libraries were made separately by chain-specific third strand synthesis with multiplexing indices. Each CDR3 protein gets one entry after TCRdb re-called the 5' RACE reads with MiXCR. The sample includes about 440 distinct CDR3 sequences, 70% to 80% of them seen just once. The material was blood, obtained before antiretroviral therapy. The receptors come from an adult with HIV infection.

This clonotype has more than one count but fewer than ten. This beta chain is off target for a library built for alpha chains, so its abundance means little. The chain uses TRBV19 and TRBJ2-7, with D unresolved. Germline V gene lookup returns CDR1 LNHDA and CDR2 SQIVND (reference sequence). There are 14 residues in the CDR3. Trimming shortened V by 3 bases and J by 2 bases, and 11 bases separated the two germline ends. The CDR3 region is CASSIMGNPYEQYF. The CDR3 nucleotides read TGTGCCAGTAGTATCATGGGAAATCCCTACGAGCAGTACTTC.

This clonotype showed up just a few times. In a library made to pick up alpha chains, this beta chain is a stray read with a size that means little. The V call is TRBV4-1, the J call TRBJ2-1; D unresolved. Per the germline V gene, CDR1 is MGHRA and CDR2 is YSYEKL. The CDR3 length is 16 residues. Trimming took 1 base from V and 4 from J, leaving 14 bases between them. CDR3 residues: CASSQAAALGYNEQFF. CDR3 in DNA: TGCGCCAGCAGCCAAGCTGCTGCTTTGGGGTACAATGAGCAGTTCTTC.

Comment on this clonotype: This beta chain is an unintended read in a library built for alpha chains; its size means little. The J gene is TRBJ2-7, the V gene TRBV4-2, with a tentative D call TRBD1 (5 bases). This CDR3 contains 15 residues. CDR1 LGHNA and CDR2 YNFKEQ come from the germline V gene. The germline V and J ends were trimmed by 1 base and 1 base, with 11 bases remaining between them. The CDR3 DNA reads as TGTGCCAGCAGCCAAGCCGGGCAGGGTTCCTACGAGCAGTACTTC. It is translated as CASSQAGQGSYEQYF.

Note on this clonotype: This beta chain is an off-target read within a library intended for alpha chains, so its frequency means little. The chain recombines TRBV11-2 with TRBJ1-1, with D possibly being TRBD1 (5 bases). This CDR3 spans 13 amino acids. Germline lookup yields CDR1 SGHAT and CDR2 FQNNGV. V gave up 8 bases and J gave up 3 bases, with 13 bases separating them. The CDR3 region has the DNA TGTGCCAGCTGGGGGATGGGGGACACTGAAGCTTTCTTT. Translated, it gives CASWGMGDTEAFF.

As concerns this clonotype: In a library made to pick up alpha chains, this beta chain is a stray read with a size that means little. The chain has TRBV6-2 or TRBV6-3 and TRBJ1-5; 7 nucleotides match TRBD1. CDR1 and CDR2 from the germline V gene are MNHEY and SVGEGT. The CDR3 runs to 13 residues. Trimming removed 10 bases from V and 3 bases from J; junction bases left unmatched: 6. The CDR3 is CATRQGVNQPQHF. The DNA of the CDR3 is TGTGCCACCCGACAGGGTGTCAATCAGCCCCAGCATTTT.

A remark on this clonotype: This beta chain is an off-target read within a library intended for alpha chains, so its frequency means little. The chain links TRBV20-1 to TRBJ2-1; 14 bases are a match to TRBD2. The CDR3 is 17 amino acids. CDR1 DFQATT and CDR2 SNEGSKA come from the germline V gene (reference sequence). J lost 10 bases, V lost 0 bases, and 11 bases had no gene match. The CDR3 DNA sequence: TGCAGTGCTAGAGATCTCAGGGGGACTAGCGGGAGTTCGGAGCAGTTCTTC. Amino acid sequence: CSARDLRGTSGSSEQFF.

This clonotype was picked up a small number of times. This beta chain is off target for a library built for alpha chains, so its abundance means little. The V gene is TRBV6-2 or TRBV6-3, the J gene TRBJ2-3; weak D call: TRBD2 (5 bases). This CDR3 is built from 15 residues. V was shortened by 0 bases and J by 0 bases, with 7 bases between the two germline ends. Germline V gene lookup returns CDR1 MNHEY and CDR2 SVGEGT. CDR3 in DNA: TGTGCCAGCAGTTACTCGCGGAGGAGCACAGATACGCAGTATTTT. Protein: CASSYSRRSTDTQYF.

For this clonotype: This beta chain is an off-target read within a library intended for alpha chains, so its frequency means little. J is TRBJ2-1 and V is TRBV6-5; possible D gene TRBD2, 5 bases. The V gene lost 2 bases and the J gene lost 6 bases, with 8 bases spanning the gap. The CDR3 is made up of 13 amino acids. CDR1 is MNHEY and CDR2 is SVGAGI in the germline V gene. The CDR3 region has the DNA TGTGCCAGCAGTTACGGTGCGGGCAATGAGCAGTTCTTC. This codes for CASSYGAGNEQFF.

In this sample, this clonotype turned up once. This beta chain is a stray read from a library made for alpha chains; its abundance is not meaningful. This rearrangement joins TRBV7-6 to TRBJ2-7; 7 bases are a match to TRBD1. The CDR3 length is 17 residues. The germline CDR1 and CDR2 sequences are SGHVS and FNYEAQ. V trimming: 5 bases; J trimming: 0 bases; junction bases outside the gene matches: 13. For the CDR3, the DNA is TGTGCCAGCAGCCGGCCCGAACAGGGGCCGAGCTCCTACGAGCAGTACTTC. Translating it yields CASSRPEQGPSSYEQYF. Using reference TRBV7-6 and TRBJ2-7 for the parts outside the CDR3, the full variable domain is GAGVSQSPRYKVTKRGQDVALRCDPISGHVSLYWYRQALGQGPEFLTYFNYEAQQDKSGLPNDRFSAERPEGSISTLTIQRTEQRDSAMYRCASSRPEQGPSSYEQYFGPGTRLTVT.

As for this clonotype: Being off target in a library aimed at alpha chains, this beta chain has a size of little meaning. J is TRBJ2-7 and V is TRBV6-1, with a possible D match to TRBD1 (6 bases). The CDR3 sequence is 15 residues long. CDR1 is MNHNS and CDR2 is SASEGT in the germline V gene. The V end lost 3 bases, the J end lost 2 bases, and 14 bases lay between the germline ends. In nucleotides, the CDR3 is TGTGCCAGCAGTGAGGCACAGGGAAGAGCCTACGAGCAGTACTTC. This translates into CASSEAQGRAYEQYF.

As regards this clonotype: Being off target in a library aimed at alpha chains, this beta chain has a size of little meaning. J is TRBJ2-1 and V is TRBV20-1; TRBD2 matches 7 bases. The germline V gene encodes CDR1 DFQATT and CDR2 SNEGSKA (reference sequence). The CDR3 is 15 residues long. The J segment lost 4 bases and the V segment lost 5 bases, leaving 11 bases of the junction unmatched. CDR3 region: CSARPGAGVYNEQFF. In DNA, the CDR3 is TGCAGTGCTCGACCGGGCGCGGGAGTTTACAATGAGCAGTTCTTC.

Turning to this clonotype: This beta chain is an off-target read within a library intended for alpha chains, so its frequency means little. The V and J genes are TRBV27 and TRBJ1-2, with 7 nucleotides matching TRBD1. Germline CDR1 reads MNHEY; CDR2 reads SMNVEV (reference sequence). V was pared by 8 bases and J by 5 bases, with 11 bases of the junction left unmatched. CDR3 length: 14 residues. The CDR3, as DNA: TGTGCCAGCTCCAGACGGGACAGCGATTATGGCTACACCTTC. Amino acid sequence: CASSRRDSDYGYTF.

To note about this clonotype: Within a library made for alpha chains, this beta chain is off target, and its count is uninformative. The chain links TRBV28 to TRBJ2-1; TRBD1 aligns across 9 bases. There are 16 residues in the CDR3. J lost 1 base, V lost 6 bases, and 7 bases had no gene match. Germline values: CDR1 MDHEN, CDR2 SYDVKM. In nucleotides, the CDR3 is TGTGCCAGCAGCCGACAGGGGGACGGGTCCTACAATGAGCAGTTCTTC. Its protein product is CASSRQGDGSYNEQFF.

This clonotype has more than one count but fewer than ten. Found in a library prepared for alpha chains, this beta chain is an off-target read, and its abundance has little meaning. The chain combines TRBV7-6 with TRBJ2-5; D not resolved. Looked up from germline, CDR1 is SGHVS and CDR2 is FNYEAQ. The CDR3 length is 14 residues. V was cut by 5 bases and J by 0 bases, with 10 bases left in between. CDR3 amino acids: CASSLPEDQETQYF. The CDR3 region has the DNA TGTGCCAGCAGCCTTCCCGAGGACCAAGAGACCCAGTACTTC.

Points on this clonotype: Being off target in a library aimed at alpha chains, this beta chain has a size of little meaning. This chain connects TRBV6-5 to TRBJ2-1; D might be TRBD2 (6 bases). Trimming pared 1 base from V and 8 bases from J, leaving 9 bases between. CDR1 and CDR2 from the germline V gene are MNHEY and SVGAGI. The CDR3 consists of 13 residues. CDR3 residues: CASSYFWGDEQFF. DNA for the CDR3: TGTGCCAGCAGTTACTTTTGGGGGGATGAGCAGTTCTTC.

Only a few counts were recorded for this clonotype. The library was prepared for alpha chains; this beta chain is a stray read, so its frequency means little. The chain is built from TRBV7-9 and TRBJ2-2, with 8 bases lining up with TRBD1. V gave up 6 bases and J gave up 5 bases; unmatched junction bases: 8. This CDR3 has 15 residues. Germline values: CDR1 SEHNR, CDR2 FQNEAQ (reference sequence). CDR3: CASRSGQGWTGELFF. For the CDR3, the DNA is TGTGCCAGCAGATCCGGACAGGGCTGGACCGGGGAGCTGTTTTTT.

This clonotype has more than one count but fewer than ten. This beta chain is a stray read from a library made for alpha chains; its abundance is not meaningful. This rearrangement joins TRBV28 to TRBJ2-7; D not resolved. Germline CDR1 reads MDHEN; CDR2 reads SYDVKM. Trimming took off 3 bases at V and 0 bases at J, with 12 bases between the two ends. This CDR3 spans 15 amino acids. The CDR3 DNA reads TGTGCCAGCAGTTTTGAGAACAGCCCCTCCTACGAGCAGTACTTC. Its translation: CASSFENSPSYEQYF.

Only a few counts were recorded for this clonotype. For a library built for alpha chains, this beta chain is a stray read; little rests on its size. The V gene is TRBV12-3 or TRBV12-4, the J gene TRBJ2-1, with TRBD1 as a possible D gene (5 bases). V shed 8 bases and J shed 7 bases, with 15 bases lying between them. This CDR3 has 13 residues. The chain's CDR3 is CASSGNPTNEQFF. CDR3 bases: TGTGCCAGCTCAGGGAACCCCACGAATGAGCAGTTCTTC.

This clonotype was seen a handful of times. Found in a library prepared for alpha chains, this beta chain is an off-target read, and its abundance has little meaning. The genes are TRBV28 and TRBJ2-7, with D perhaps matching TRBD1 or TRBD2 (5 bases each). The CDR3 loop spans 13 amino acids. The germline CDR1 and CDR2 sequences are MDHEN and SYDVKM. Trimming removed 5 bases from V and 7 bases from J, with 15 bases in between. The CDR3 bases are TGTGCCAGCAGTATCGGGACCATATTTGAGCAGTACTTC. Protein sequence: CASSIGTIFEQYF.

Concerning this clonotype itself: Within a library made for alpha chains, this beta chain is off target, and its count is uninformative. The chain combines TRBV5-4 with TRBJ2-3, with TRBD1 matching over 11 bases. There are 17 residues in the CDR3. V was clipped by 0 bases and J by 5 bases; unmatched bases: 8. Germline CDR1 reads SGHNT; CDR2 reads YYREEE (reference sequence). The CDR3 spells CASSLEGWTGGQDTQYF. CDR3 DNA: TGTGCCAGCAGCTTGGAGGGTTGGACAGGGGGCCAAGATACGCAGTATTTT.

This clonotype was seen more than once but under ten times. This beta chain represents an off-target read in a library built for alpha chains; its size is of limited meaning. The chain links TRBV6-5 to TRBJ1-1; tentatively, D is TRBD1 (5 bases). The CDR3 is 12 residues long. The ends were cut back, 5 bases at V and 1 base at J, with 5 bases in the middle. CDR1 and CDR2 from the germline V gene are MNHEY and SVGAGI. The CDR3 loop is CASSTGNTEAFF. The CDR3 DNA reads TGTGCCAGCAGTACAGGGAACACTGAAGCTTTCTTT.